These T cell receptor beta chains were read from a single sample in a study of T cell changes during pregnancy in multiple sclerosis. Clones were sequenced by immunoSEQ multiplex PCR, and TCRdb holds only the in-frame ones, with some missing. The sample carries 84,000 or so clones, about 94% recorded once. The source was peripheral blood, collected in the third trimester of pregnancy. These receptors came from a female donor with multiple sclerosis, enrolled in a pregnancy study. CDR3s include the opening cysteine and the closing phenylalanine or tryptophan. D genes are given only for firm matches.

v_call: TRBV2
j_call: TRBJ2-3
d_call: TRBD1
cdr3_aa: CASSSTGGDTQYF
cdr3_nt: TGTGCCAGCAGTTCGACAGGGGGCGATACGCAGTATTTT

v_call: TRBV5-1
j_call: TRBJ2-7
d_call: TRBD1
cdr3_aa: CASSSDRGLEQYF
cdr3_nt: TGCGCCAGCAGCTCGGACAGGGGTTTGGAGCAGTACTTC

v_call: TRBV7-8
j_call: TRBJ2-1
d_call: TRBD2
cdr3_aa: CASSSPAPILALNEQFF
cdr3_nt: TGTGCCAGCAGTTCCCCGGCCCCCATACTAGCGTTAAATGAGCAGTTCTTC

v_call: TRBV11-3
j_call: TRBJ2-2
d_call: -
cdr3_aa: CASSPGDGRANTGELFF
cdr3_nt: TGTGCCAGCAGCCCGGGCGATGGGCGGGCGAACACCGGGGAGCTGTTTTTT

v_call: TRBV5-4
j_call: TRBJ1-1
d_call: -
cdr3_aa: CASSLGAREIRNTEAFF
cdr3_nt: TGTGCCAGCAGCTTGGGGGCGAGGGAAATACGGAACACTGAAGCTTTCTTT

v_call: TRBV19
j_call: TRBJ2-1
d_call: -
cdr3_aa: CASSIGGFYNEQFF
cdr3_nt: TGTGCCAGTAGTATCGGCGGGTTTTACAATGAGCAGTTCTTC

v_call: TRBV7-3
j_call: TRBJ2-5
d_call: -
cdr3_aa: CASSLDGTQETQYF
cdr3_nt: TGTGCCAGCAGCCTTGATGGGACACAAGAGACCCAGTACTTC

v_call: TRBV18
j_call: TRBJ1-3
d_call: TRBD1
cdr3_aa: CASSPASIRDRGNTIYF
cdr3_nt: TGTGCCAGCTCACCCGCGTCAATCCGGGACAGGGGAAACACCATATATTTT

v_call: TRBV15
j_call: TRBJ2-2
d_call: TRBD2
cdr3_aa: CATSTRGTGELFF
cdr3_nt: TGTGCCACCAGCACGCGGGGGACCGGGGAGCTGTTTTTT

v_call: TRBV21-1
j_call: TRBJ1-5
d_call: -
cdr3_aa: CASSPPLKGAPGNQPQHF
cdr3_nt: TGTGCCAGCAGCCCCCCCCTGAAGGGGGCGCCGGGCAATCAGCCCCAGCATTTT

v_call: TRBV5-1
j_call: TRBJ1-1
d_call: -
cdr3_aa: CASSVAGDTEAFF
cdr3_nt: TGCGCCAGCAGCGTGGCTGGAGACACTGAAGCTTTCTTT

v_call: TRBV18
j_call: TRBJ2-6
d_call: TRBD1
cdr3_aa: CASSPGGVRQGTSSGANVLTF
cdr3_nt: TGTGCCAGCTCACCGGGCGGAGTCCGACAGGGGACGAGCTCTGGGGCCAACGTCCTGACTTTC

v_call: TRBV6-5
j_call: TRBJ2-3
d_call: TRBD1
cdr3_aa: CASSWDRETQYF
cdr3_nt: TGTGCCAGCAGTTGGGACAGGGAAACGCAGTATTTT

v_call: TRBV29-1
j_call: TRBJ2-7
d_call: -
cdr3_aa: CSVGREVVDF
cdr3_nt: TGCAGCGTTGGAAGGGAGGTCGTGGATTTC

v_call: TRBV7-9
j_call: TRBJ2-5
d_call: -
cdr3_aa: CASSLGGRYPETQYF
cdr3_nt: TGTGCCAGCAGCTTAGGCGGCCGGTACCCAGAGACCCAGTACTTC

v_call: TRBV7-8
j_call: TRBJ1-4
d_call: -
cdr3_aa: CASSLGGGLEKLFF
cdr3_nt: TGTGCCAGCAGCTTAGGGGGGGGACTTGAAAAACTGTTTTTT

v_call: TRBV6-1
j_call: TRBJ2-1
d_call: -
cdr3_aa: CASSEFLGSYQQFF
cdr3_nt: TGTGCCAGCAGTGAATTTTTAGGGAGTTACCAGCAGTTCTTC

v_call: TRBV27
j_call: TRBJ1-5
d_call: TRBD1
cdr3_aa: CASSTRTGIQPQHF
cdr3_nt: TGTGCCAGCAGTACCCGGACAGGGATTCAGCCCCAGCATTTT

v_call: TRBV4-1
j_call: TRBJ2-5
d_call: TRBD1
cdr3_aa: CASRDLGTGAETQYF
cdr3_nt: TGCGCCAGCAGAGACCTGGGGACAGGTGCAGAGACCCAGTACTTC

v_call: TRBV30
j_call: TRBJ2-3
d_call: -
cdr3_aa: CARRTGGADTQYF
cdr3_nt: TGTGCCCGCCGTACAGGGGGGGCAGATACGCAGTATTTT

v_call: TRBV5-1
j_call: TRBJ2-1
d_call: -
cdr3_aa: CASRSEAGVPNEQFF
cdr3_nt: TGCGCCAGCAGGAGTGAGGCAGGGGTCCCAAATGAGCAGTTCTTC

v_call: TRBV5-1
j_call: TRBJ2-3
d_call: -
cdr3_aa: CASSLDFTDTQYF
cdr3_nt: TGCGCCAGCAGCTTGGACTTCACAGATACGCAGTATTTT